Listed below are T cell receptor beta chains from one sample, sequenced in a study of cytomegalovirus exposure and HLA in healthy donors. Generated by immunoSEQ multiplex PCR, the TCRdb table keeps only in-frame clones and is missing some. The top ten clones hold approximately 5.7% of a sample with approximately 74,000 clones, roughly 64% of them seen once. Sequencing was performed on PBMCs. Source of these receptors: a man aged 25 to 45 in good health and CMV-seropositive. CDR3s include the opening cysteine and the closing phenylalanine or tryptophan. The order of the fields is D gene, V gene, clone size, J gene, CDR3 protein, CDR3 DNA. A D gene is named only where the DNA matches it firmly. Size values are once, few and many counts, or a class for expanded clones, and some rows have none.

.	TRBV29-1	.	TRBJ1-2	CSVERGSYGYTF	TGCAGCGTTGAAAGGGGGAGCTATGGCTACACCTTC
TRBD1	TRBV28	.	TRBJ2-1	CASRSGTGYNEQFF	TGTGCCAGCAGGTCCGGGACAGGGTACAATGAGCAGTTCTTC
TRBD2	TRBV5-1	.	TRBJ2-2	CASSPVLAGRKDTGELFF	TGCGCCAGCAGCCCGGTCCTAGCGGGTAGGAAGGACACCGGGGAGCTGTTTTTT
TRBD1	TRBV2	.	TRBJ1-2	CASSARQGGIYGYTF	TGTGCCAGCAGTGCCCGACAGGGGGGTATCTATGGCTACACCTTC
.	TRBV7-3	few	TRBJ2-2	CASSSLPGELNTGELFF	TGTGCCAGCAGCTCCCTACCAGGGGAATTAAACACCGGGGAGCTGTTTTTT
TRBD2	TRBV19	few	TRBJ2-1	CASTSSGSSYNEQFF	TGTGCCAGTACCTCTAGCGGGAGCTCCTACAATGAGCAGTTCTTC
.	TRBV5-6	once	TRBJ1-4	CASSLLHNRDTHEKLFF	TGTGCCAGCAGCCTCCTTCATAACCGGGACACCCATGAAAAACTGTTTTTT
.	TRBV6-1	.	TRBJ1-1	CASRPQAMNTEAFF	TGTGCCAGCAGACCTCAGGCCATGAACACTGAAGCTTTCTTT
.	TRBV10-3	.	TRBJ2-1	CAISDPERDSEQFF	TGTGCCATCAGTGACCCCGAAAGGGACTCTGAGCAGTTCTTC
TRBD1	TRBV11-2	few	TRBJ1-1	CASSFVGTGTEAFF	TGTGCCAGCAGCTTTGTGGGGACAGGGACTGAAGCTTTCTTT
TRBD1	TRBV4-1	few	TRBJ2-7	CASSPQGREQYF	TGCGCCAGCAGCCCACAGGGGCGCGAGCAGTACTTC
TRBD2	TRBV25-1	.	TRBJ2-7	CASSGSSGRGLDEQYF	TGTGCCAGCAGTGGGTCTAGCGGGAGAGGTCTCGACGAGCAGTACTTC
.	TRBV6-5	.	TRBJ1-2	CASSFAGQGGYTF	TGTGCCAGCAGTTTTGCCGGGCAGGGTGGCTACACCTTC
TRBD1	TRBV27	.	TRBJ1-2	CASSLGQGSFYGYTF	TGTGCCAGCAGTCTGGGACAGGGGAGTTTCTATGGCTACACCTTC
.	TRBV29-1	.	TRBJ2-6	CSVEVWGDGDSGANVLTF	TGCAGCGTTGAAGTGTGGGGGGATGGCGACTCTGGGGCCAACGTCCTGACTTTC
.	TRBV20-1	.	TRBJ1-1	CSAPVNTEAFF	TGCAGTGCTCCTGTGAACACTGAAGCTTTCTTT
TRBD1	TRBV5-6	.	TRBJ1-2	CASSSQGAAYGYTF	TGTGCCAGCAGCTCGCAGGGGGCGGCCTATGGCTACACCTTC
TRBD1	TRBV11-3	.	TRBJ1-2	CASSYRQGVAYGYTF	TGTGCCAGCAGCTACAGACAGGGGGTGGCCTATGGCTACACCTTC
.	TRBV2	.	TRBJ2-1	CASGDGATYNEQFF	TGTGCCAGCGGAGACGGAGCAACCTACAATGAGCAGTTCTTC
TRBD2	TRBV27	.	TRBJ2-5	CASSLTGGRWETQYF	TGTGCCAGCAGTTTAACGGGAGGGCGATGGGAGACCCAGTACTTC
.	TRBV19	few	TRBJ2-5	CASSMNQEETQYF	TGTGCCAGTAGTATGAATCAGGAAGAGACCCAGTACTTC
TRBD1	TRBV4-1	.	TRBJ2-4	CASSHRQGLTKNIQYF	TGCGCCAGCAGCCACAGACAGGGATTAACCAAAAACATTCAGTACTTC
.	TRBV6-5	.	TRBJ2-7	CASSPQGGWYEQYF	TGTGCCAGCAGCCCCCAGGGGGGTTGGTACGAGCAGTACTTC
TRBD1	TRBV28	once	TRBJ2-7	CASSRTGGLNEQYF	TGTGCCAGCAGCCGGACAGGGGGCCTGAACGAGCAGTACTTC
TRBD1	TRBV5-3	.	TRBJ1-1	CARSVRQGMRNTEAFF	TGTGCCAGAAGCGTCAGACAGGGGATGAGGAACACTGAAGCTTTCTTT
TRBD2	TRBV7-9	.	TRBJ2-7	CASSSTIAGGGHEQYF	TGTGCCAGCAGCTCCACCATAGCGGGAGGGGGCCACGAGCAGTACTTC
.	TRBV29-1	.	TRBJ2-1	CSVDRGPYNEQFF	TGCAGCGTTGACAGGGGACCCTACAATGAGCAGTTCTTC
TRBD1	TRBV4-1	.	TRBJ2-7	CASSQDRTGLYEQYF	TGCGCCAGCAGCCAAGACAGGACAGGGCTGTACGAGCAGTACTTC
.	TRBV11-3	.	TRBJ1-1	CASSFTVLEGTEAFF	TGTGCCAGCAGCTTTACGGTTCTGGAGGGCACTGAAGCTTTCTTT
.	TRBV7-9	.	TRBJ2-2	CASSRGLNTGELFF	TGTGCCAGCAGCAGGGGTTTGAACACCGGGGAGCTGTTTTTT
.	TRBV28	.	TRBJ2-2	CASSSPQVYAGELFF	TGTGCCAGCAGTTCCCCCCAGGTATATGCCGGGGAGCTGTTTTTT
TRBD1	TRBV14	.	TRBJ2-7	CASSQAGQGGSYEQYF	TGTGCCAGCAGCCAAGCAGGACAGGGGGGGTCCTACGAGCAGTACTTC
.	TRBV25-1	.	TRBJ2-3	CASSESGSDKWADTQYF	TGTGCCAGCAGTGAATCGGGTAGCGACAAGTGGGCAGATACGCAGTATTTT
.	TRBV9	.	TRBJ2-5	CASSVEIGSHGEAQYF	TGTGCCAGCAGCGTAGAAATTGGCTCACATGGAGAGGCCCAGTACTTC
TRBD1	TRBV6-5	few	TRBJ1-2	CASSGQANYGYTF	TGTGCCAGCAGTGGACAGGCTAACTATGGCTACACCTTC
.	TRBV7-9	.	TRBJ1-1	CASSSTGLPHTEAFF	TGTGCCAGCAGCTCAACGGGACTGCCGCACACTGAAGCTTTCTTT
.	TRBV19	.	TRBJ2-3	CASSGVSTDTQYF	TGTGCCAGTAGCGGGGTTAGCACAGATACGCAGTATTTT
TRBD1	TRBV7-9	.	TRBJ1-2	CASSLAPPRDRGPGYTF	TGTGCCAGCAGCTTAGCCCCTCCTCGGGACAGGGGGCCGGGCTACACCTTC
.	TRBV19	.	TRBJ1-5	CASSKDYSNQPQHF	TGTGCCAGTAGTAAAGACTATAGCAATCAGCCCCAGCATTTT
.	TRBV7-9	.	TRBJ2-2	CASSYKSEDTGELFF	TGTGCCAGCAGCTATAAGTCAGAAGACACCGGGGAGCTGTTTTTT
.	TRBV28	few	TRBJ2-7	CASSFGASYEQYF	TGTGCCAGCAGTTTTGGGGCCTCCTACGAGCAGTACTTC
TRBD2	TRBV29-1	.	TRBJ2-1	CSVQQGGSSYNEQFF	TGCAGCGTTCAACAAGGCGGGAGCTCCTACAATGAGCAGTTCTTC
.	TRBV7-9	few	TRBJ2-3	CASSLARFRASNTDTQYF	TGTGCCAGCAGCTTAGCCCGGTTTAGAGCCTCGAACACAGATACGCAGTATTTT